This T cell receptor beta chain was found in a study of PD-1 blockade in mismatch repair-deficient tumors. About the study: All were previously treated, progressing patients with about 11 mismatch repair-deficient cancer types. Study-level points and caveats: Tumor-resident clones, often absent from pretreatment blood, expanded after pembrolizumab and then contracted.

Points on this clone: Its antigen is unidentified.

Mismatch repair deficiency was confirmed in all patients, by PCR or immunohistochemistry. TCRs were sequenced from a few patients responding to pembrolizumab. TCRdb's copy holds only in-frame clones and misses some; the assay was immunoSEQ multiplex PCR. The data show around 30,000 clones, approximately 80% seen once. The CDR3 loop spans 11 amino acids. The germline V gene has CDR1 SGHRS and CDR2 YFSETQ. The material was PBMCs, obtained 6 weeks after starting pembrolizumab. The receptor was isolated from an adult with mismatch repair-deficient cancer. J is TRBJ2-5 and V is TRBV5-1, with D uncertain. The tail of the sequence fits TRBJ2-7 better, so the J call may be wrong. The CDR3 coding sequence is TGCGCCAGCAGCCTAGGATACGAGCAGTACTTC. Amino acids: CASSLGYEQYF.